This is a list of T cell receptor beta chains from one sample in a study of blood T cell repertoires in COVID-19. The assay was immunoSEQ multiplex PCR, and TCRdb's table has in-frame clones only and misses some. The sample has more than 200,000 clones, 87% seen once. Sequencing was carried out using PBMCs or T cells enriched from blood (not recorded which). Receptors originate from a woman in her 30s with acute COVID-19. CDR3s leave out the opening cysteine and the closing phenylalanine or tryptophan. Each record gives: J gene, V gene, D gene, CDR3 protein. A D gene is named only where the DNA matches it firmly.

TRBJ2-1,TRBV30,NA,AWSVTGENEQF
TRBJ2-7,TRBV2,TRBD1,ASRMRDREADEQY
TRBJ1-2,TRBV28,TRBD1,ASSLFPVGQNYGYT
TRBJ1-4,TRBV10-2,NA,ASRGGAFEKLF
TRBJ1-4,TRBV7-8,NA,ASSLALGGNEKLF
TRBJ2-1,TRBV7-8,NA,ASSLGWGHNEQF
TRBJ2-1,TRBV18,NA,ASSPSAGPRGYEQF
TRBJ2-1,TRBV10-2,TRBD1,ASSPETGWNEQF
TRBJ2-3,TRBV7-3,TRBD2,ASSPSGGYTDTQY
TRBJ2-1,TRBV4-3,TRBD2,ASSRQPGLAEQF
TRBJ2-1,TRBV11-2,TRBD2,ASSLGGLAGTMIYNEQF